This TCR beta chain was captured in a study of blood T cell repertoires in COVID-19. Study-level information: Specimens from acute and convalescent COVID-19 originated in the United States, Italy and Spain. The cDNA or gDNA used as material had been derived from T cells, B-cell-depleted T cells, or PBMCs.

This CDR3 spans 15 amino acids. V shed 4 bases and J 4 bases; nucleotides not matched to a gene: 6. Per germline, CDR1 LGHDT and CDR2 YNNKEL (reference sequence). Per the study methods: Reference gene primer amplification gave estimated nucleated cell counts. Libraries were prepared by immunoSEQ multiplex PCR; TCRdb keeps only in-frame clonotypes and omits some of them. V, J and clone size are taken as reported in that table, and D and trimming were inferred from the DNA itself. The table has over 200,000 clones, around three quarters seen once; the top ten hold about 3.5%. The chain joins TRBV3-1 (or the pseudogene TRBV3-2) to TRBJ1-3; TRBD1 matches 8 bases. This TCR was sampled from a woman older than 75 with acute or convalescent COVID-19. The sequenced sample consisted of peripheral blood. DNA for the CDR3: TGTGCCAGCAGCCTGGGACAGGAGGGAGGAAACACCATATATTTT. As protein: CASSLGQEGGNTIYF.